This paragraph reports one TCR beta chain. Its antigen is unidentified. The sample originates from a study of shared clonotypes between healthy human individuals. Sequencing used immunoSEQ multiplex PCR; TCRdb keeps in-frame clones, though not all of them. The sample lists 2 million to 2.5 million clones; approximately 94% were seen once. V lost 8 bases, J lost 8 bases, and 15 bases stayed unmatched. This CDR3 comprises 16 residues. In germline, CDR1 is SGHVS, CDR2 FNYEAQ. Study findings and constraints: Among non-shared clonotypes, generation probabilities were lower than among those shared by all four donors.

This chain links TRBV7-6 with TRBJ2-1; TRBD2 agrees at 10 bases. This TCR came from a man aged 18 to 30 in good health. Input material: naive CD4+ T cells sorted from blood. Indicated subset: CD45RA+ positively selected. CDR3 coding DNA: TGTGCCAGCTCACTAGCGGGATACAGTGGTCGCGATGAGCAGTTCTTC. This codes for CASSLAGYSGRDEQFF.